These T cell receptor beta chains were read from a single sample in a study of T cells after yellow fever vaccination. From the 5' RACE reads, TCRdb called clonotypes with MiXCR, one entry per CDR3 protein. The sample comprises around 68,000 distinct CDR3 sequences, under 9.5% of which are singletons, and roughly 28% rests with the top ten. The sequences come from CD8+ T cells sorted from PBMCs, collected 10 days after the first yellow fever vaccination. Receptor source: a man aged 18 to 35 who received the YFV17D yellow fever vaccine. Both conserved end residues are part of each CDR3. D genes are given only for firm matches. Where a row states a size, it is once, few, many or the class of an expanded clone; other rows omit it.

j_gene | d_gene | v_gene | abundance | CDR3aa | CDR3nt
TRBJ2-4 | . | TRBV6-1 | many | CASSEWRENIQYF | TGTGCCAGCAGTGAATGGAGGGAAAACATTCAGTACTTC
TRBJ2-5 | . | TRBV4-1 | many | CASSPTGETQYF | TGCGCCAGCAGCCCCACGGGGGAGACCCAGTACTTC
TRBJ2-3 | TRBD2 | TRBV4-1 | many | CASSQRSSGGAETDTQYF | TGCGCCAGCAGCCAACGTTCTAGCGGGGGGGCGGAGACAGATACGCAGTATTTT
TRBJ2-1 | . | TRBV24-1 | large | CATSDRLYNEQFF | TGTGCCACCAGTGATCGTCTCTACAATGAGCAGTTCTTC
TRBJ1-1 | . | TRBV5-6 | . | CASSLEGRSGNTEAFF | TGTGCCAGCAGCTTGGAGGGCAGGAGCGGTAACACTGAAGCTTTCTTT
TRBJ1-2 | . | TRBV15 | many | CATSRDYAANYGYTF | TGTGCCACCAGCAGAGATTATGCAGCAAACTATGGCTACACCTTC
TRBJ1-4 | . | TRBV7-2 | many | CASRSLGGDEKLFF | TGTGCCAGCAGGTCTCTCGGGGGAGATGAAAAACTGTTTTTT
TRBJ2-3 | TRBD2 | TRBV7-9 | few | CASSTVGLATDTQYF | TGTGCCAGCAGCACCGTTGGACTAGCTACAGATACGCAGTATTTT
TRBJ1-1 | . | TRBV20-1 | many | CSARPPDTEAFF | TGCAGTGCCCGCCCCCCAGACACTGAAGCTTTCTTT
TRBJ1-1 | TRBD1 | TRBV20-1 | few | CSASRSGGLEAFF | TGCAGTGCTAGTAGGTCAGGGGGCCTAGAAGCTTTCTTT
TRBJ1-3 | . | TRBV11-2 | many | CASSSLRGATGNTIYF | TGTGCCAGCAGCTCACTCAGGGGTGCCACTGGAAACACCATATATTTT
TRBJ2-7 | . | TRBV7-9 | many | CASSLLDNSYEQYF | TGTGCCAGCAGCTTACTCGACAACTCCTACGAGCAGTACTTC
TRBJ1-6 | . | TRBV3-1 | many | CASSQDTDSPLHF | TGTGCCAGCAGCCAAGATACAGATTCACCCCTCCACTTT
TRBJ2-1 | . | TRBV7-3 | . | CASSLSGRVNLGYNEQIF | TGTGCCAGCAGCCTAAGTGGCAGGGTAAATCTCGGTTACAATGAGCAGATCTTC